This T cell receptor (beta chain) was sequenced in a study of PD-1 blockade in classical Hodgkin lymphoma. Here immunoSEQ multiplex PCR was the method, and the copy in TCRdb shows in-frame clones only, minus some. The sample lists about 9,700 clones, about 68% occurring once. CDR1 is SGHKS and CDR2 is YYEKEE in the germline V gene (reference sequence). V shed 3 bases and J shed 4 bases, with 10 bases lying between them. The CDR3 sequence is 13 residues long. Study outcomes and limitations: Patients who initiated nivolumab within 1 year of ASCT were excluded. With CD4+ cells, TCR diversity rose significantly by C4D1, but not with CD8+ cells. Baseline diversity in complete responders resembled that of newly diagnosed patients.

Details on this clone: Its antigen is still unknown.

The time point denotes: cycle 4 day 1 (C4D1), after 6 weeks of nivolumab. Every patient was affected by relapse after autologous stem cell transplantation, while exposure to brentuximab vedotin was not uniform. Magnetic negative selection of thawed PBMCs was the method by which CD4+ T cells were purified. The source is a human donor with classical Hodgkin lymphoma. The starting material was CD4+ T cells from blood, obtained before the fourth cycle of nivolumab. J is TRBJ1-2 and V is TRBV5-5; D not resolved. This chain's CDR3 is CASSYGEGYGYTF. The CDR3 DNA sequence: TGTGCCAGCAGCTACGGGGAAGGCTATGGCTACACCTTC.